Below are 3 T cell receptor beta chains sequenced from a single sample in a study of beta chain features in type 1 diabetes. Antigen specificity for these receptors is unknown. Expressed TCRB transcripts were sequenced, since all the RNA that had been isolated was reverse transcribed. Data came from immunoSEQ multiplex PCR; TCRdb stores just in-frame clones and leaves some out. Of 600,000 to 700,000 clones detected, around 12% appear once; the ten largest clones hold over 0.1%. General study findings and limits: When Type 1 diabetes patients were examined, their TCRB CDR3s proved moderately but significantly shorter in all four CD4+ subsets.

Sequencing was performed on naive CD4+ T cells from blood. The receptors shown here come from a man aged 25-45 years with type 1 diabetes.

This clone turned up a few times. The chain is built from TRBV4-1 and TRBJ1-5; D is possibly TRBD1 (6 bases). V lost 0 bases and J lost 4, with 16 bases in between. Germline CDR1 MGHRA, CDR2 YSYEKL. This CDR3 region has 17 residues. The CDR3 sequence is CASSQEALQGRNQPQHF. In DNA form, the CDR3 reads TGCGCCAGCAGCCAAGAAGCCCTACAGGGAAGAAATCAGCCCCAGCATTTT.

The chain links TRBV25-1 to TRBJ1-2; perhaps TRBD1 as D (5 bases). Trimming left V 4 bases short and J 6 bases short, with 15 bases between. Germline assignment: CDR1 MGHDK and CDR2 SYGVNS. The CDR3 has 14 amino acids. CDR3 sequence (DNA): TGTGCCAGCAGTGGGGACGTCGGGGTGGATGGCTACACCTTC. It encodes CASSGDVGVDGYTF.

This CDR3 is CASSFQNGNEQFF. The CDR3, as DNA: TGTGCCAGCAGCTTCCAAAACGGCAATGAGCAGTTCTTC. V usage is TRBV11-3 and J usage is TRBJ2-1; D not resolved. The germline gives CDR1 SGHNT, CDR2 YENEEA. CDR3 length: 13 amino acids. V dropped 3 bases and J dropped 6 bases, with 9 bases sitting between them.